Listed here are 20 T cell receptor beta chains from one sample, sequenced in a study of T cell responses to AZD1222 COVID-19 vaccine. The data were produced by immunoSEQ multiplex PCR, yet TCRdb's version contains in-frame clones alone and is incomplete. The repertoire holds roughly 200,000 clones, with around 94% as singletons. Source: peripheral blood, taken on day 0 of AZD1222 vaccination. The receptors originated from an adult in good health.

CDR3 residues: CASSLGADPLGGETQYF. Here the CDR3 DNA reads TGTGCCAGCAGCTTGGGAGCGGACCCGCTGGGGGGAGAGACCCAGTACTTC. The rearrangement joins TRBV5-6 to TRBJ2-5, with D possibly being TRBD2 (6 bases). The V gene's germline CDR1 is SGHDT and CDR2 YYEEEE. V gave up 0 bases and J gave up 4 bases, with 19 bases separating them. The CDR3 spans 17 residues.

The chain has TRBV5-1 and TRBJ2-1; 7 bases agree with TRBD1. The germline CDR1 and CDR2 sequences are SGHRS and YFSETQ. The CDR3 has 14 amino acids. V was pared by 4 bases and J by 10 bases, with 11 bases of the junction left unmatched. The CDR3 DNA is TGCGCCAGCAGCCAGAGACAGGGTTACGGGGAGCAGTTCTTC. Encoded protein: CASSQRQGYGEQFF.

The rearrangement joins TRBV4-1 to TRBJ1-2; 8 bases match TRBD1. The CDR3 length is 16 residues. Trimming at V came to 1 base and at J to 4 bases, leaving 8 bases not matched to a gene. Germline assignment: CDR1 MGHRA and CDR2 YSYEKL. Here the CDR3 reads CASSQGADRVTYGYTF. The CDR3 DNA is TGCGCCAGCAGCCAAGGGGCGGACAGGGTAACCTATGGCTACACCTTC.

This clone came up once. V is TRBV6-4 and J is TRBJ1-6, with 11 bases matching TRBD1. The J segment lost 6 bases and the V segment lost 6 bases, leaving 7 bases of the junction unmatched. This CDR3 region has 16 residues. Germline CDR1 MRHNA, CDR2 SNTAGT. DNA of the CDR3: TGTGCCAGCAGGGTTACCGGGACAGGGGGTAATTCACCCCTCCACTTT. Its protein is CASRVTGTGGNSPLHF.

V usage is TRBV6-2 or TRBV6-3 and J usage is TRBJ1-5; D remains unclear. Per germline, CDR1 MNHEY and CDR2 SVGEGT. This CDR3 comprises 15 residues. The germline V and J ends were trimmed by 2 bases and 3 bases, with 11 bases remaining between them. In nucleotides, the CDR3 is TGTGCCAGCAGTTACGGTCAGACTTACAATCAGCCCCAGCATTTT. It translates to CASSYGQTYNQPQHF.

The rearrangement links TRBV5-4 to TRBJ1-4; weak D call: TRBD1 (5 bases). This CDR3 has 16 amino acids. Germline CDR1 SGHNT, CDR2 YYREEE (reference sequence). V lost 3 bases and J lost 2, with 14 bases in between. The CDR3 protein is CASSSLGGGTNEKLFF. CDR3 nucleotides: TGTGCCAGCAGCTCCCTGGGGGGGGGTACTAATGAAAAACTGTTTTTT.

This clone was seen just once. This chain uses TRBV5-1 with TRBJ1-2; no clear D gene. The CDR3 loop spans 14 amino acids. CDR1 is SGHRS and CDR2 is YFSETQ in the germline V gene. V was pared by 0 bases and J by 2 bases, with 8 bases between. This CDR3 is CASSLGAGNYGYTF. CDR3 nucleotides: TGCGCCAGCAGCTTGGGCGCGGGGAACTATGGCTACACCTTC.

This clone is a singleton in its sample. The identical CDR3 is also encoded by other nucleotide sequences in the sample. The chain employs TRBV12-3 or TRBV12-4 and TRBJ1-2; tentative D call: TRBD1 (5 bases). CDR3 length: 13 amino acids. The V and J ends lost 5 bases and 3 bases respectively, with 10 bases between them. CDR3 amino acids: CASSRQGDYGYTF. Here the CDR3 DNA reads TGTGCCAGCAGTCGGCAGGGTGACTATGGCTACACCTTC.

The chain has TRBV6-5 and TRBJ1-1; D call uncertain. V shed 6 bases and J shed 5 bases, with 13 bases lying between them. The V gene's germline CDR1 is MNHEY and CDR2 SVGAGI. CDR3 length: 13 amino acids. Written as DNA, the CDR3 is TGTGCCAGCAGCCTGGGGAGCGGGACTGAAGCTTTCTTT. It is translated as CASSLGSGTEAFF.

The chain carries TRBV2 and TRBJ1-6; D might be TRBD1 (5 bases). Per the germline V gene, CDR1 is SNHLY and CDR2 is FYNNEI. The CDR3 spans 15 residues. V was pared by 7 bases and J by 3 bases, with 13 bases between. The CDR3 region has the DNA TGTGCCAGCACTGCTGACAGAAACTATAATTCACCCCTCCACTTT. Protein sequence: CASTADRNYNSPLHF.

This clone is a singleton in its sample. V gene TRBV7-6 combines with J gene TRBJ1-4; D remains ambiguous. This CDR3 spans 13 amino acids. Germline lookup yields CDR1 SGHVS and CDR2 FNYEAQ. Trimming took 3 bases from V and 3 from J, leaving 5 bases between them. CDR3 in amino acids: CASSFGPNEKLFF. The CDR3 nucleotides are TGTGCCAGCAGCTTCGGGCCTAATGAAAAACTGTTTTTT.

This chain links TRBV28 with TRBJ2-7, with D possibly matching TRBD2 (7 bases). Per the germline V gene, CDR1 is MDHEN and CDR2 is SYDVKM. V was clipped by 8 bases and J by 6 bases, with 23 bases between them. The CDR3 loop spans 15 amino acids. This CDR3 reads CASQRGGPGWVEQYF. The CDR3 bases are TGTGCCAGCCAGAGGGGGGGCCCGGGTTGGGTCGAGCAGTACTTC.

The V gene is TRBV6-4, the J gene TRBJ2-4; tentative D call: TRBD1 (6 bases). Germline CDR1 is MRHNA and CDR2 is SNTAGT. The CDR3 sequence is 13 residues long. The V end lost 6 bases, the J end lost 6 bases, and 12 bases lay between the germline ends. CDR3 sequence (DNA): TGTGCCAGCAGCCAGGGGTTGGGAAACATTCAGTACTTC. As protein: CASSQGLGNIQYF.

This chain uses TRBV19 with TRBJ2-3; D may correspond to TRBD1 or TRBD2 (5 bases each). The CDR3 loop spans 14 amino acids. V was clipped by 8 bases and J by 0 bases, with 12 bases between them. Germline V gene sequence: CDR1 LNHDA, CDR2 SQIVND (reference sequence). The CDR3 sequence: CASGDRPSTDTQYF. As DNA, the CDR3 is TGTGCCAGTGGGGACCGTCCTAGCACAGATACGCAGTATTTT. The variable domain in full, completed from reference TRBV19 and TRBJ2-3, reads DGGITQSPKYLFRKEGQNVTLSCEQNLNHDAMYWYRQDPGQGLRLIYYSQIVNDFQKGDIAEGYSVSREKKESFPLTVTSAQKNPTAFYLCASGDRPSTDTQYFGPGTRLTVL.

The rearrangement uses TRBV11-2 and TRBJ2-2; D is possibly TRBD1 or TRBD2 (5 bases each). This CDR3 has 14 residues. Trimming shortened V by 3 bases and J by 4 bases, and 9 bases separated the two germline ends. Germline loops: CDR1 SGHAT, CDR2 FQNNGV. The CDR3 sequence: CASSLGVATGELFF. Here the CDR3 DNA reads TGTGCCAGCAGCTTGGGGGTAGCCACCGGGGAGCTGTTTTTT.

The chain uses TRBV5-4 and TRBJ2-5; D tentatively fits TRBD1 or TRBD2 (5 bases each). Germline assignment: CDR1 SGHNT and CDR2 YYREEE (reference sequence). This CDR3 has 13 amino acids. Trimming took off 0 bases at V and 3 bases at J, with 6 bases between the two ends. The CDR3 DNA follows: TGTGCCAGCAGCTTGGTGGGGGAAGAGACCCAGTACTTC. This codes for CASSLVGEETQYF.

The J gene is TRBJ1-4, the V gene TRBV5-1; tentatively, D is TRBD1 (5 bases). Germline V lookup: CDR1 SGHRS, CDR2 YFSETQ. V was pared by 4 bases and J by 3 bases, with 10 bases between. The CDR3 totals 14 residues. The CDR3 loop is CASSNQGANEKLFF. CDR3 bases: TGCGCCAGCAGCAACCAGGGCGCTAATGAAAAACTGTTTTTT.

The rearrangement joins TRBV9 to TRBJ2-6; 7 bases match TRBD1. Germline values: CDR1 SGDLS, CDR2 YYNGEE. The length of the CDR3 is 15 residues. The V segment lost 4 bases and the J segment 2 bases; nucleotides outside the gene matches: 3. The CDR3 DNA reads as TGTGCCAGCAGCAAGGGACAGCCTGGGGCCAACGTCCTGACTTTC. Protein sequence: CASSKGQPGANVLTF.

This chain uses TRBV5-1 with TRBJ2-4; a weak D match, TRBD1 (6 bases). The CDR3 covers 16 residues. Germline CDR1 and CDR2: SGHRS and YFSETQ. V was cut by 0 bases and J by 4 bases, with 14 bases left in between. CDR3 loop: CASSLGPGQGKNIQYF. The CDR3 coding sequence is TGCGCCAGCAGCTTGGGTCCGGGACAAGGAAAAAACATTCAGTACTTC.

This chain's CDR3 is CASSLLGEWQYF. The DNA of the CDR3 is TGTGCCAGCAGTTTACTGGGGGAATGGCAGTACTTC. The chain combines TRBV28 with TRBJ2-7, with D perhaps given as TRBD1 or TRBD2 (5 bases each). Germline-derived CDR1 and CDR2 are MDHEN and SYDVKM. Trimming removed 2 bases from V and 9 bases from J, with 11 bases in between. The CDR3 spans 12 residues.